These 8 T cell receptor beta chains originate from one sample sequenced in a study of T cell responses to AZD1222 COVID-19 vaccine. Measured with immunoSEQ multiplex PCR; TCRdb has only the in-frame clones, and not every one. Of 120,000 or so clones listed, around nine tenths are singletons. The material was peripheral blood, obtained on day 0 of MenACWY control vaccination. The receptor set was obtained from an adult in good health.

The V gene is TRBV19, the J gene TRBJ2-2; D not resolved. The CDR3 consists of 14 residues. V shed 10 bases and J shed 1 base, with 13 bases lying between them. The V gene's germline CDR1 is LNHDA and CDR2 SQIVND (reference sequence). CDR3 protein: CATQPGKNTGELFF. In DNA, the CDR3 is TGTGCCACTCAGCCAGGAAAGAACACCGGGGAGCTGTTTTTT.

This clone was seen a handful of times. The identical CDR3 is also encoded by other nucleotide sequences in the sample. The chain carries TRBV5-1 and TRBJ2-7; tentative D call: TRBD2 (6 bases). CDR1 is SGHRS, CDR2 YFSETQ, per germline. V was pared by 4 bases and J by 7 bases, with 9 bases between. CDR3 length equals 11 residues. CDR3 region: CASSPGGEQYF. The DNA for the CDR3 is TGCGCCAGCAGCCCCGGGGGAGAGCAGTACTTC.

J is TRBJ2-7 and V is TRBV6-1; 11 bases match TRBD2. CDR3 length: 15 amino acids. The germline V gene encodes CDR1 MNHNS and CDR2 SASEGT. Germline trimming cut 6 bases from V and 6 bases from J; bases unmatched to any gene: 10. This CDR3 reads CASSAMRLAGIEQYF. Here the CDR3 DNA reads TGTGCCAGCAGCGCCATGCGACTAGCGGGAATCGAGCAGTACTTC.

This chain joins TRBV7-2 and TRBJ2-3; D is possibly TRBD2 (5 bases). This CDR3 comprises 14 residues. The ends were cut back, 5 bases at V and 5 bases at J, with 14 bases in the middle. From germline, CDR1 is SGHTA and CDR2 FQGNSA. The CDR3 sequence is CASSLGLSGDTQYF. For the CDR3, the DNA is TGTGCCAGCAGCCTCGGACTGAGCGGAGATACGCAGTATTTT.

The rearrangement links TRBV15 to TRBJ1-1, with D tentatively TRBD1 (5 bases). V was shortened by 0 bases and J by 2 bases, with 10 bases between the two germline ends. CDR1 is LNHNV and CDR2 is YYDKDF in the germline V gene (reference sequence). The CDR3 extends over 15 amino acids. CDR3: CATSRDYGANTEAFF. The DNA for the CDR3 is TGTGCCACCAGCAGAGATTATGGGGCCAACACTGAAGCTTTCTTT.

The gene calls are TRBV4-1 and TRBJ2-2, with 7 bases aligning to TRBD2. There are 16 residues in the CDR3. Unmatched junction bases numbered 11, after V lost 5 bases and J lost 5 bases. The germline V gene encodes CDR1 MGHRA and CDR2 YSYEKL. This CDR3 reads CASSIAAGLRTGELFF. The CDR3 DNA reads TGCGCCAGCAGCATCGCAGCGGGATTAAGGACCGGGGAGCTGTTTTTT.

The chain carries TRBV30 and TRBJ2-7, with TRBD1 as a possible D gene (6 bases). V dropped 1 base and J dropped 10 bases, with 14 bases sitting between them. This CDR3 contains 12 residues. Germline V gene data show CDR1 as GTSNPN and CDR2 as SVGIG (reference sequence). DNA for the CDR3: TGTGCCTGGAGTGCAGAAACAGGGTCCCAGTACTTC. Translating it yields CAWSAETGSQYF.

The sample holds one count of this clone. This chain links TRBV6-5 with TRBJ1-5, with D possibly TRBD1 on 5 matching bases. The CDR3 totals 14 residues. Germline V gene lookup returns CDR1 MNHEY and CDR2 SVGAGI. The V and J ends lost 6 bases and 1 base respectively, with 10 bases between them. CDR3 DNA sequence: TGTGCCAGCAGGCCCGGGGGGAGCAATCAGCCCCAGCATTTT. It is translated as CASRPGGSNQPQHF.